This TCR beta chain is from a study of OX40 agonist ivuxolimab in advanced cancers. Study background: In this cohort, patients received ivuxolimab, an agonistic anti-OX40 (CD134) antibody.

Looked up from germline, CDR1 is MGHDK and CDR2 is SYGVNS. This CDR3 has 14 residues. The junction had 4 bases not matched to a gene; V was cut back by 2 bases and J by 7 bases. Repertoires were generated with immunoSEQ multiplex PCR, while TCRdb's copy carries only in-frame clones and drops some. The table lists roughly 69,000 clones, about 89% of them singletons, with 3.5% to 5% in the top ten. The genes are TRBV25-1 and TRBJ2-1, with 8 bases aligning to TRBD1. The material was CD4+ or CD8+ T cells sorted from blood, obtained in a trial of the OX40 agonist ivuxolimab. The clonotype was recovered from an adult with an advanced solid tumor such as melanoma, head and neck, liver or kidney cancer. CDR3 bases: TGTGCCAGCAGTGAACAGGGGGCTGGGAATGAGCAGTTCTTC. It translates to CASSEQGAGNEQFF.